This T cell receptor beta chain emerged from a study of cytomegalovirus exposure and HLA in healthy donors. PCR used 60 Vbeta primers and 13 Jbeta primers. Profiling relied on immunoSEQ multiplex PCR, and the TCRdb table lists in-frame clones only, not all of them. This sample's clone table lists about 78,000 clones. The CDR3 consists of 15 residues. Trimming stripped 3 bases from V and 1 base from J, with 12 bases between. Germline assignment: CDR1 KGHSH and CDR2 LQKENI. Sequencing was done on a sample of PBMCs. This receptor was identified in a female donor in good health and CMV-seropositive. The V gene is TRBV18, the J gene TRBJ1-1; D unclear. Here the CDR3 reads CASSPARPTNTEAFF. In DNA form, the CDR3 reads TGTGCCAGCTCACCGGCCAGGCCGACGAACACTGAAGCTTTCTTT.